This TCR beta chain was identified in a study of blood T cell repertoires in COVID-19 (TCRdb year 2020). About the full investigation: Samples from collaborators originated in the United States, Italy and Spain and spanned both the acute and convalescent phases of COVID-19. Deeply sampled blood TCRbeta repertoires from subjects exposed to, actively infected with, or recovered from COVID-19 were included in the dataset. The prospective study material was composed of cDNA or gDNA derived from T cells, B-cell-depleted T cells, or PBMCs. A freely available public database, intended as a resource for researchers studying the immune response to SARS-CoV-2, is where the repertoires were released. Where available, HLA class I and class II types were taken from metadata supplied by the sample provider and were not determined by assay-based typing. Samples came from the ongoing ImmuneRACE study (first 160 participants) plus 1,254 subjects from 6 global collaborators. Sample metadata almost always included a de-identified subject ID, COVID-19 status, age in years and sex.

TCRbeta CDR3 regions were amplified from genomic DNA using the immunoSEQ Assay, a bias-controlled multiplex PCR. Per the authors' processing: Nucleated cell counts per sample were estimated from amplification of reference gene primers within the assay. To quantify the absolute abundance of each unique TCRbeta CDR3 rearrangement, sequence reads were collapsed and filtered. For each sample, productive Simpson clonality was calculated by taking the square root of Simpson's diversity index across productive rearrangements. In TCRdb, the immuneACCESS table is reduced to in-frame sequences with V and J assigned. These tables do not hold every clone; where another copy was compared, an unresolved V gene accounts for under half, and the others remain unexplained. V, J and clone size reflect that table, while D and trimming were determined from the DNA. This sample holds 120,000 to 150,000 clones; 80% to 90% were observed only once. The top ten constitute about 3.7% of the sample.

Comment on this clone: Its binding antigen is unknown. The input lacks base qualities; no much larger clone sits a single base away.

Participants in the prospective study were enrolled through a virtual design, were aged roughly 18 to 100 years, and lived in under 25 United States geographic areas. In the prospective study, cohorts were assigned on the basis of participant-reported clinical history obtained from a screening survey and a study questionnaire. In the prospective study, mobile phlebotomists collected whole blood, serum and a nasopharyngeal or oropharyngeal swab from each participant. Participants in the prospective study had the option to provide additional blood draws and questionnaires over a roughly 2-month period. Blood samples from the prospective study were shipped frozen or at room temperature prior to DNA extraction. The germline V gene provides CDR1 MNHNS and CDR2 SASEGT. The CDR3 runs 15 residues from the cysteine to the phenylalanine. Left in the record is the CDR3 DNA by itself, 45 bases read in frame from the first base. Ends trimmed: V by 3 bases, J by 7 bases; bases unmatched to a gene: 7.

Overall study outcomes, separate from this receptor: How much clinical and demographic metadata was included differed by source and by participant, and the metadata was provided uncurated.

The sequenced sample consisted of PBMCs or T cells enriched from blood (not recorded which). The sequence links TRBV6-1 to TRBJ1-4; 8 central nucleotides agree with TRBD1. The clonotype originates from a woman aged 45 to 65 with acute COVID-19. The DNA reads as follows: TGTGCCAGCAGTGATCAGGGGGCTTTGACTGAAAAACTGTTTTTT. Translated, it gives CASSDQGALTEKLFF.